These 19 T cell receptor beta chains originate from one sample sequenced in a study of blood T cells in healthy people across ages. A second about 7 to 12 cycle PCR used barcoded and J-beta primers. MiXCR was run by TCRdb on the 5' RACE reads, yielding one entry per CDR3 protein. Of approximately 690,000 distinct CDR3 sequences in the sample, roughly two fifths are singletons; the top ten hold around 30%. Sequencing was performed on blood. Receptor source: an elderly man in good health.

V usage is TRBV20-1 and J usage is TRBJ2-6, with no clear D. V shed 1 base and J shed 2 bases, with 24 bases lying between them. The germline gives CDR1 DFQATT, CDR2 SNEGSKA (reference sequence). This CDR3 spans 20 amino acids. CDR3 sequence (DNA): TGCAGTGCTAGAGGACTGTTTGGCAGCAATTCAGGTACTGGGGCCAACGTCCTGACTTTC. Its protein product is CSARGLFGSNSGTGANVLTF.

This clonotype occurred many times. The CDR3 spells CSVEELLAGELFF. As DNA, the CDR3 is TGCAGCGTTGAAGAGTTGCTAGCCGGGGAGCTGTTTTTT. The chain couples TRBV29-1 to TRBJ2-2; D unresolved. This CDR3 is built from 13 residues. Per the germline V gene, CDR1 is SQVTM and CDR2 is ANQGSEA. V lost 0 bases and J 6 bases, leaving 8 bases between the germline ends.

The chain recombines TRBV29-1 with TRBJ1-2; D might be TRBD1 (5 bases). This CDR3 is built from 11 residues. The V gene lost 5 bases and the J gene lost 4 bases, with 8 bases spanning the gap. Germline CDR1 is SQVTM and CDR2 is ANQGSEA. In DNA form, the CDR3 reads TGCAGCGTTTATGACAGCTATGGCTACACCTTC. Translated, it gives CSVYDSYGYTF.

Details on this clonotype: One junction end does not reproduce the germline sequence, and a read error may be involved. The chain is built from TRBV6-5 and TRBJ2-4; 10 nucleotides line up with TRBD1. The end of the DNA is better explained by TRBJ2-7, so the J call may be wrong. The length of the CDR3 is 16 residues. Germline-derived CDR1 and CDR2 are MNHEY and SVGAGI. The CDR3 coding sequence is TGTGCTAGCAGTATCGGGACAGGGGATACTTCGTACGAGCAGTACTTC. This sequence encodes CASSIGTGDTSYEQYF.

The chain is built from TRBV5-5 and TRBJ2-3; no firm D call. In germline, CDR1 is SGHKS, CDR2 YYEKEE (reference sequence). The length of the CDR3 is 15 residues. Trimming took off 4 bases at V and 0 bases at J, with 12 bases between the two ends. CDR3 protein: CASSSPQESTDTQYF. The CDR3 bases are TGTGCCAGCAGCAGCCCCCAGGAAAGCACAGATACGCAGTATTTT.

This clonotype was seen at least ten times. The V call is TRBV6-2 or TRBV6-3, the J call TRBJ2-5; possibly TRBD2 for D (6 bases). Trimming pared 0 bases from V and 3 bases from J, leaving 17 bases between. CDR1 MNHEY and CDR2 SVGEGT come from the germline V gene. The CDR3 spans 17 residues. The CDR3 region has the DNA TGTGCCAGCAGTTACTCGTTGGGACTTAAAACCGAAGAGACCCAGTACTTC. Its protein product is CASSYSLGLKTEETQYF.

The rearrangement joins TRBV7-9 to TRBJ1-4; unclear D gene. The CDR3 extends over 12 amino acids. V was trimmed by 0 bases and J by 8 bases, leaving 4 bases between them. Germline loops: CDR1 SEHNR, CDR2 FQNEAQ (reference sequence). The CDR3 region is CASSLASEKLFF. The CDR3 DNA reads TGTGCCAGCAGCTTAGCATCGGAAAAACTGTTTTTT.

The chain has TRBV14 and TRBJ2-7; unclear D gene. The CDR3 is 14 amino acids. Looked up from germline, CDR1 is SGHDN and CDR2 is FVKESK. Trimming removed 3 bases at V and 6 bases at J, with 15 bases between. The CDR3 is CASSHNRYLREQYF. The CDR3 DNA reads as TGTGCCAGCAGCCATAACCGGTATCTACGCGAGCAGTACTTC.

This clonotype was recorded at least ten times. The chain recombines TRBV21-1 with TRBJ2-4; the listed D gene, TRBD1, was not tested against the DNA. TRBV21-1 is noted as a pseudogene. The CDR3 consists of 21 residues. CDR3 nucleotide sequence: TGTGCCAGCAGCCGGCGTCGGGACAGCGTCACCAAGAATCTAGCCAAAAACATTCAGTACTTC. It yields the protein CASSRRRDSVTKNLAKNIQYF.

This clonotype has a count of ten or more. Written as DNA, the CDR3 is TGTGCCAGCACCGAAAGTAATAGCAATCAGCCCCAGCATTTT. It codes for CASTESNSNQPQHF. The chain combines TRBV6-2 or TRBV6-3 with TRBJ1-5; D is undetermined. Germline V gives CDR1 MNHEY, CDR2 SVGEGT. CDR3 length equals 14 residues. With 7 bases removed from V and 0 bases from J, the gap between germline ends came to 10 bases.

This chain connects TRBV7-8 to TRBJ2-5; 8 bases align to TRBD2. Germline CDR1 SGHVS, CDR2 FQNEAQ. V lost 5 bases and J lost 6; bases outside the gene matches: 11. The CDR3 covers 15 residues. CDR3 nucleotides: TGTGCCAGCAGCCGAGAGGTGGCGGGAGGACAGACCCAGTACTTC. Its protein is CASSREVAGGQTQYF.

This clonotype appeared a few times. The chain joins TRBV11-3 to TRBJ2-7; maybe TRBD1 (5 bases). Germline loops: CDR1 SGHNT, CDR2 YENEEA. V gave up 3 bases and J gave up 3 bases, with 9 bases separating them. This CDR3 comprises 13 residues. CDR3 amino acids: CASSLTDNYEQYF. CDR3 sequence (DNA): TGTGCCAGCAGCTTGACAGATAACTACGAGCAGTACTTC.

This rearrangement joins TRBV6-5 to TRBJ1-5; D is undetermined. The CDR3 has 15 amino acids. In germline, CDR1 is MNHEY, CDR2 SVGAGI. V lost 0 bases to trimming and J lost 1 base, with 7 bases between them. CDR3 nucleotide sequence: TGTGCCAGCAGTTACTCGCACTTAAGCAATCAGCCCCAGCATTTT. Protein: CASSYSHLSNQPQHF.

With respect to this clonotype: A much larger clone lies a single base off, so this may be a read error. CDR3 sequence (DNA): TGCAGTGCAATTGACAGGGGGAAGATGAACACTGGAGCTTTCTTT. Its protein is CSAIDRGKMNTGAFF. The chain is built from TRBV20-1 and TRBJ1-1; TRBD1 matches at 9 bases. CDR1 DFQATT and CDR2 SNEGSKA come from the germline V gene (reference sequence). The CDR3 loop spans 15 amino acids.

This clonotype was observed many times. V gene TRBV15 combines with J gene TRBJ2-1; 8 bases match TRBD1. Trimming removed 0 bases from V and 8 bases from J; junction bases left unmatched: 6. The CDR3 covers 15 residues. Germline loops: CDR1 LNHNV, CDR2 YYDKDF (reference sequence). CDR3 DNA: TGTGCCACCAGCAGAGAAGGACAGGGTCTGGATGAGCAGTTCTTC. Translated: CATSREGQGLDEQFF.

The V and J genes are TRBV4-1 and TRBJ2-6; TRBD2 agrees at 8 bases. Germline V CDR1 and CDR2: MGHRA, YSYEKL. Unmatched junction bases numbered 4, after V lost 0 bases and J lost 0 bases. There are 18 residues in the CDR3. Here the CDR3 DNA reads TGCGCCAGCAGCCAAGAACGGCTAGCGGGCTCTGGGGCCAACGTCCTGACTTTC. Protein sequence: CASSQERLAGSGANVLTF.

This clonotype was seen a few times. The V call is TRBV18, the J call TRBJ2-5, with D possibly being TRBD2 (6 bases). The CDR3 loop spans 14 amino acids. V was trimmed by 5 bases and J by 2 bases, leaving 12 bases between them. Germline assignment: CDR1 KGHSH and CDR2 LQKENI. The CDR3: CASSTPGLQETQYF. The CDR3 bases are TGTGCCAGCTCAACGCCGGGACTGCAAGAGACCCAGTACTTC. Looking up the rest from reference TRBV18 and TRBJ2-5 gives the full variable domain: NAGVMQNPRHLVRRRGQEARLRCSPMKGHSHVYWYRQLPEEGLKFMVYLQKENIIDESGMPKERFSAEFPKEGPSILRIQQVVRGDSAAYFCASSTPGLQETQYFGPGTRLLVL.

This clonotype was counted only a few times. V usage is TRBV7-2 and J usage is TRBJ2-7, with 11 bases matching TRBD2. CDR1 is SGHTA and CDR2 is FQGNSA in the germline V gene. This CDR3 is built from 14 residues. With 5 bases clipped from V and 9 bases from J, the junction kept 9 bases outside the gene matches. The CDR3 is CASSPMTSGIGQYF. The CDR3 coding sequence is TGTGCCAGCAGCCCAATGACTAGCGGGATCGGGCAGTACTTC.

This clonotype was seen many times. The chain is built from TRBV4-3 and TRBJ2-5; possibly TRBD2 for D (7 bases). Germline CDR1 reads LGHNA; CDR2 reads YSLEER. The CDR3 loop spans 17 amino acids. With 1 base removed from V and 2 bases from J, the gap between germline ends came to 17 bases. As DNA, the CDR3 is TGCGCCAGCAGCCAAGTAGGAAGGGGAGGGGGGCAAGAGACCCAGTACTTC. Translating it yields CASSQVGRGGGQETQYF.